This T cell receptor beta chain was obtained from a study of blood T cells in healthy people across ages. Findings and limits, study-wide: Age brought a roughly linear fall in TCR beta diversity measured per million T cells.

Regarding this clonotype: The antigen is unknown.

With a J-beta primer mix and a sample-barcoded 5' primer, a second PCR ran about 7 to 11 cycles. A tag from a template-switch adaptor with 12 random nucleotides marked each cDNA molecule. MiXCR, applied by TCRdb to the 5' RACE reads, yields one record per CDR3 protein. The sample includes 1.5 million to 1.9 million distinct CDR3 sequences, about 42% seen only once; the top ten take approximately 4%. Trimming left V 2 bases short and J 7 bases short, with 12 bases between. The germline CDR1 and CDR2 sequences are MNHNS and SASEGT. This CDR3 is built from 14 residues. The receptor was derived from a woman aged 18-29 years in good health. The sequenced sample consisted of blood. The chain couples TRBV6-1 to TRBJ2-1, with D possibly being TRBD1 (5 bases). The CDR3 nucleotides are TGTGCCAGCAGTGAAATGTGGGGCGTGAATGAGCAGTTCTTC. Translated, it gives CASSEMWGVNEQFF.